A single sample gave rise to the 22 T cell receptor beta chains below, sequenced in a study of blood T cell repertoires in COVID-19. Profiling relied on immunoSEQ multiplex PCR, and the TCRdb table lists in-frame clones only, not all of them. The data contain 150,000 or so clones, about 89% of them singletons. The sample comprised peripheral blood. The receptors were sampled from an elderly man with acute or convalescent COVID-19.

This chain uses TRBV7-8 with TRBJ1-3; tentatively, D is TRBD1 (6 bases). The germline V gene encodes CDR1 SGHVS and CDR2 FQNEAQ. The CDR3 sequence is 14 residues long. The V gene lost 5 bases and the J gene lost 4 bases, with 12 bases spanning the gap. CDR3 sequence (DNA): TGTGCCAGCAGCCTCAGGGGACGCGGAAACACCATATATTTT. It encodes CASSLRGRGNTIYF.

The rearrangement joins TRBV7-9 to TRBJ1-2; TRBD1 might be the D (5 bases). V lost 5 bases and J lost 2, with 15 bases in between. CDR1 is SEHNR and CDR2 is FQNEAQ in the germline V gene (reference sequence). The CDR3 runs to 15 residues. The CDR3 bases are TGTGCCAGCAGCGCCGCGGGGGAAGAAAACTATGGCTACACCTTC. It is translated as CASSAAGEENYGYTF.

The rearrangement joins TRBV6-5 to TRBJ1-4; D is unresolved. The CDR3 runs to 13 residues. CDR1 and CDR2 (germline): MNHEY, SVGAGI. Trimming cost V 5 bases and J 7 bases, with 11 bases left between them. The CDR3 spells CASSPDLAEKLFF. For the CDR3, the DNA is TGTGCCAGCAGTCCCGACTTGGCTGAAAAACTGTTTTTT.

V usage is TRBV28 and J usage is TRBJ2-5, with 9 bases fitting TRBD1. Looked up from germline, CDR1 is MDHEN and CDR2 is SYDVKM. CDR3 length equals 14 residues. V dropped 7 bases and J dropped 4; count of bases not matched to a gene: 7. The CDR3 region has the DNA TGTGCCAGCACAGCCGGGACAGGGAGAGAGACCCAGTACTTC. Amino acid sequence: CASTAGTGRETQYF.

Note on this clone: At one of its ends the junction is not consistent with the germline gene, which may arise from a read error. This same CDR3 is encoded by further DNA sequences in the sample. The V and J genes are TRBV5-4 and TRBJ2-3; perhaps TRBD1 as D (5 bases). CDR1 and CDR2 (germline): SGHNT, YYREEE (reference sequence). This CDR3 has 17 residues. The CDR3 DNA reads as TGTGCCAGCAGTTTGGTGGCAGGACAAACGAGCACAGATACGCAGTATTTT. Residues: CASSLVAGQTSTDTQYF.

V gene TRBV28 combines with J gene TRBJ1-5; D not resolved. Trimming took 5 bases from V and 6 from J, leaving 14 bases between them. The CDR3 covers 14 residues. Per germline, CDR1 MDHEN and CDR2 SYDVKM. The CDR3 reads CASSLHGGGQPQHF. The CDR3 DNA follows: TGTGCCAGCAGTCTCCACGGTGGAGGTCAGCCCCAGCATTTT.

V is TRBV6-5 and J is TRBJ1-4; no firm D call. Germline CDR1 is MNHEY and CDR2 is SVGAGI. Trimming shortened V by 7 bases and J by 5 bases, and 14 bases separated the two germline ends. The CDR3 totals 14 residues. CDR3 bases: TGTGCCAGCAAGTCGTCGGCAGGAAATGAAAAACTGTTTTTT. Translating gives CASKSSAGNEKLFF.

The sample holds a few counts of this clone. The V call is TRBV7-3, the J call TRBJ2-3; D is perhaps TRBD2 (5 bases). Looked up from germline, CDR1 is SGHTA and CDR2 is FQGTGA. Trimming left V 5 bases short and J 2 bases short, with 11 bases between. The CDR3 has 14 amino acids. CDR3 loop: CASSPDYSTDTQYF. DNA for the CDR3: TGTGCCAGCAGCCCAGACTATTCCACAGATACGCAGTATTTT. Variable domain in full (rest from reference TRBV7-3 and TRBJ2-3): GAGVSQTPSNKVTEKGKYVELRCDPISGHTALYWYRQSLGQGPEFLIYFQGTGAADDSGLPNDRFFAVRPEGSVSTLKIQRTERGDSAVYLCASSPDYSTDTQYFGPGTRLTVL.

This clone was detected only once. J is TRBJ1-1 and V is TRBV9; 7 positions agree with TRBD1. Germline V gene lookup returns CDR1 SGDLS and CDR2 YYNGEE. The CDR3 has 15 residues. V lost 1 base, J lost 6 bases, and 9 bases stayed unmatched. The CDR3 protein is CASSVYVTGPPEAFF. The CDR3 DNA sequence: TGTGCCAGCAGCGTATATGTGACAGGGCCACCTGAAGCTTTCTTT.

The gene calls are TRBV21-1 and TRBJ2-5; the table's D call, TRBD1, was not checked against the DNA. TRBV21-1 is a pseudogene. CDR3 length: 17 amino acids. The CDR3 is CASSKAPTGAQQETQYF. CDR3 sequence (DNA): TGTGCCAGCAGCAAAGCTCCGACAGGGGCTCAGCAAGAGACCCAGTACTTC.

The rearrangement links TRBV9 to TRBJ1-2, with a weak D call TRBD1 (6 bases). The CDR3 extends over 15 amino acids. Germline V CDR1 and CDR2: SGDLS, YYNGEE. The germline V and J ends were trimmed by 3 bases and 7 bases, with 19 bases remaining between them. The CDR3 nucleotides are TGTGCCAGCAGCGCCGGGACACCCCTGGGGCCTGGCTACACCTTC. It codes for CASSAGTPLGPGYTF.

This chain uses TRBV25-1 with TRBJ2-5, with 8 positions matching TRBD2. Germline CDR1 MGHDK, CDR2 SYGVNS. The junction had 9 bases not matched to a gene; V was cut back by 8 bases and J by 4 bases. The CDR3 spans 14 residues. CDR3 coding DNA: TGTGCCAGCTCAAAAGCGGGAGCGGGAGAGACCCAGTACTTC. Translated: CASSKAGAGETQYF.

This rearrangement joins TRBV18 to TRBJ1-1, with D uncertain. V was pared by 0 bases and J by 6 bases, with 14 bases between. CDR3 length: 15 residues. The V gene's germline CDR1 is KGHSH and CDR2 LQKENI. CDR3 protein: CASSPPALYGAEAFF. The CDR3 DNA is TGTGCCAGCTCACCACCCGCGCTATACGGAGCTGAAGCTTTCTTT.

Here the CDR3 reads CASSLGQGVGTEAFF. The CDR3 DNA reads as TGTGCCAGCAGCTTGGGACAGGGGGTCGGCACTGAAGCTTTCTTT. The V gene is TRBV4-2, the J gene TRBJ1-1, with 11 bases identical to TRBD1. Germline CDR1 and CDR2: LGHNA and YNFKEQ. The CDR3 covers 15 residues. With 5 bases clipped from V and 4 bases from J, the junction kept 6 bases outside the gene matches.

This chain links TRBV5-4 with TRBJ2-5, with TRBD2 matching 9 bases. The CDR3 is made up of 15 amino acids. The V segment lost 3 bases and the J segment 1 base; nucleotides outside the gene matches: 4. CDR1 SGHNT and CDR2 YYREEE come from the germline V gene (reference sequence). CDR3 sequence reads: CASSSRTSVQETQYF. The CDR3 DNA follows: TGTGCCAGCAGCTCCCGGACTAGCGTCCAAGAGACCCAGTACTTC. Variable domain in full (rest from reference TRBV5-4 and TRBJ2-5): ETGVTQSPTHLIKTRGQQVTLRCSSQSGHNTVSWYQQALGQGPQFIFQYYREEENGRGNFPPRFSGLQFPNYSSELNVNALELDDSALYLCASSSRTSVQETQYFGPGTRLLVL.

The chain recombines TRBV25-1 with TRBJ2-7; TRBD2 aligns across 9 bases. Looked up from germline, CDR1 is MGHDK and CDR2 is SYGVNS. The junction had 6 bases not matched to a gene; V was cut back by 2 bases and J by 7 bases. The length of the CDR3 is 14 residues. The CDR3 loop is CASSEGGRADEQYF. The CDR3 coding sequence is TGTGCCAGCAGTGAAGGCGGGAGGGCCGATGAGCAGTACTTC.

This chain's CDR3 is CASSLASGGANEQFF. The CDR3 nucleotides are TGTGCCAGCAGCTTGGCTAGCGGGGGGGCCAATGAGCAGTTCTTC. The chain joins TRBV5-4 to TRBJ2-1; 12 bases match TRBD2. The CDR3 has 15 residues. V trimming: 0 bases; J trimming: 6 bases; junction bases outside the gene matches: 1. Germline V lookup: CDR1 SGHNT, CDR2 YYREEE (reference sequence). The full variable domain, in which reference TRBV5-4 and TRBJ2-1 provide the parts outside the CDR3, is ETGVTQSPTHLIKTRGQQVTLRCSSQSGHNTVSWYQQALGQGPQFIFQYYREEENGRGNFPPRFSGLQFPNYSSELNVNALELDDSALYLCASSLASGGANEQFFGPGTRLTVL.

The chain recombines TRBV5-1 with TRBJ2-3; 8 bases map to TRBD2. Germline values: CDR1 SGHRS, CDR2 YFSETQ. The CDR3 spans 15 residues. Trimming at V came to 0 bases and at J to 9 bases, leaving 9 bases not matched to a gene. As DNA, the CDR3 is TGCGCCAGCAGCTTGGCTAGCGGGTCACACGACACGCAGTATTTT. Protein sequence: CASSLASGSHDTQYF.

The CDR3 loop reads CAWSRERTSPLHF. CDR3 bases: TGTGCCTGGAGTAGAGAAAGAACTTCACCCCTCCACTTT. This chain uses TRBV30 with TRBJ1-6; D is undetermined. Germline values: CDR1 GTSNPN, CDR2 SVGIG (reference sequence). Trimming removed 2 bases from V and 9 bases from J, with 11 bases in between. The CDR3 has 13 amino acids.

This chain joins TRBV10-1 and TRBJ2-3; 12 nucleotides line up with TRBD2. The CDR3 has 15 amino acids. Germline loops: CDR1 WNHNN, CDR2 SYGVQD (reference sequence). V lost 8 bases to trimming and J lost 3 bases; unmatched junction nucleotides: 6. The CDR3 here is CASSVLAGGTDTQYF. In DNA, the CDR3 is TGCGCCAGCTCGGTTCTAGCGGGAGGGACAGATACGCAGTATTTT.

This sequence joins TRBV7-9 and TRBJ2-1, with 7 bases matching TRBD2. V lost 4 bases, J lost 14 bases, and 14 bases stayed unmatched. The V gene's germline CDR1 is SEHNR and CDR2 FQNEAQ (reference sequence). This CDR3 is 14 amino acids long. CDR3 protein: CASSYPTSRKGKFF. In DNA form, the CDR3 reads TGTGCCAGCAGCTACCCGACTAGCCGAAAGGGCAAGTTCTTC.

The rearrangement links TRBV7-8 to TRBJ2-5, with D maybe TRBD2 (5 bases). Between the trimmed V and J ends, which lost 1 base and 2 bases, there was a span of 8 bases. CDR1 and CDR2 (germline): SGHVS, FQNEAQ. This CDR3 is 14 amino acids long. The CDR3 DNA reads TGTGCCAGCAGCTTAGAGGAGGCACAAGAGACCCAGTACTTC. Translation: CASSLEEAQETQYF.